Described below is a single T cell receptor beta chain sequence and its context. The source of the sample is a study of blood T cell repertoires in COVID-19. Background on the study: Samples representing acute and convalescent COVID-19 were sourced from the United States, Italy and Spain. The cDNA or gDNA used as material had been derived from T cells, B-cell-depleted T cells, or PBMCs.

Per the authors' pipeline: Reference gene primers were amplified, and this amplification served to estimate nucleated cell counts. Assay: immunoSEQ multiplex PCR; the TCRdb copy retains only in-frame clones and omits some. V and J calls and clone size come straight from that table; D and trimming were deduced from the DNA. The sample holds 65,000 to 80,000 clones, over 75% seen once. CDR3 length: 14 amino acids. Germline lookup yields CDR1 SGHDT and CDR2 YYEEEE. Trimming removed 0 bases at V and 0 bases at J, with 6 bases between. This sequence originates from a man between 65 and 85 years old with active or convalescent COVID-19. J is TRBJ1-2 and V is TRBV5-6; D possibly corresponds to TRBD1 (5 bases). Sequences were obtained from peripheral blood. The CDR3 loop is CASSLAGPNYGYTF. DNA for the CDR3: TGTGCCAGCAGCTTGGCAGGGCCTAACTATGGCTACACCTTC.